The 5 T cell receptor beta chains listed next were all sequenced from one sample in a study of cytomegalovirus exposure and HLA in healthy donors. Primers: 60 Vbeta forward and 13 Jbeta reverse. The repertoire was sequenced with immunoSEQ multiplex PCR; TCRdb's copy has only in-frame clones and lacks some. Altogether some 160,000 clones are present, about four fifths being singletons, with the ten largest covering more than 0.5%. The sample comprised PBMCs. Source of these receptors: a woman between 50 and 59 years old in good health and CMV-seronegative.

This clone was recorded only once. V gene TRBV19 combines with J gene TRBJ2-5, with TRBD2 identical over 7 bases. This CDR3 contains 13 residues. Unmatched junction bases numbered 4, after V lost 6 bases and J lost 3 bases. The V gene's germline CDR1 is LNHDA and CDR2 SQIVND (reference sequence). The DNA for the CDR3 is TGTGCCAGTAGCCATGGGACTAAAGAGACCCAGTACTTC. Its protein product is CASSHGTKETQYF.

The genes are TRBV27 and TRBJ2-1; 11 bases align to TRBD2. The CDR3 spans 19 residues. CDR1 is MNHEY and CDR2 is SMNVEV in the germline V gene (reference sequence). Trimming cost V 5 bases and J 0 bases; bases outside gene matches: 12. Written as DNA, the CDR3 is TGTGCCAGCAGTGTAGCGGGGGGGTTTCTGCGGAGCTCCTACAATGAGCAGTTCTTC. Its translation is CASSVAGGFLRSSYNEQFF.

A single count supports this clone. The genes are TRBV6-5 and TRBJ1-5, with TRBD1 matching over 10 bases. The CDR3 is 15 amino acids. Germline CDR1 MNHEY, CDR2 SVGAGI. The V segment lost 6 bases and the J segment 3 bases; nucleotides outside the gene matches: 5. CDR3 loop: CASSFDRGPNQPQHF. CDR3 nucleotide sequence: TGTGCCAGCAGCTTTGACAGGGGGCCCAATCAGCCCCAGCATTTT.

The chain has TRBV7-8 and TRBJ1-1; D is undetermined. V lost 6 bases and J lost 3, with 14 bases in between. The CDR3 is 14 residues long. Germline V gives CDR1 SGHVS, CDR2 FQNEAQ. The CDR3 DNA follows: TGTGCCAGCAGTTACTCGGGTCGTCACACTGAAGCTTTCTTT. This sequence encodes CASSYSGRHTEAFF.

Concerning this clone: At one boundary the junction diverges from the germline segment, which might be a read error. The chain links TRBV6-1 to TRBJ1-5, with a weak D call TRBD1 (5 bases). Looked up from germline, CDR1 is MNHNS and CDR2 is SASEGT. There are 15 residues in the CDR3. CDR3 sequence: CANSELGGLNQPQHF. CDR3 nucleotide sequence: TGTGCCAACAGTGAATTGGGGGGATTAAATCAGCCCCAGCATTTT.